A single sample gave rise to the 22 T cell receptor beta chains below, sequenced in a study of cytomegalovirus exposure and HLA in healthy donors. Use of 60 Vbeta and 13 Jbeta primers characterized the PCR. Repertoires were generated with immunoSEQ multiplex PCR, while TCRdb's copy carries only in-frame clones and drops some. The sample yields approximately 160,000 clones, 60% to 80% seen once. The sample was PBMCs. The receptors come from a woman in her thirties or forties in good health and CMV-seropositive.

In DNA form, the CDR3 reads TGTGCCTGGAGGGGACTAGCGGGAGGCAGCTCCTACAATGAGCAGTTCTTC. Amino acid sequence: CAWRGLAGGSSYNEQFF. The V and J genes are TRBV30 and TRBJ2-1; 15 positions match TRBD2. Trimming at V came to 3 bases and at J to 0 bases, leaving 3 bases not matched to a gene. Germline CDR1 GTSNPN, CDR2 SVGIG (reference sequence). The CDR3 is made up of 17 amino acids.

This clone showed up just once. J is TRBJ1-2 and V is TRBV27; 8 bases are shared with TRBD1. Losses at the gene ends were 6 bases for V and 6 bases for J; bases not matched to a gene: 6. Germline assignment: CDR1 MNHEY and CDR2 SMNVEV (reference sequence). The CDR3 totals 13 residues. In DNA form, the CDR3 reads TGTGCCAGCAGCCCAGGACAGGGTGATGGCTACACCTTC. Its protein is CASSPGQGDGYTF.

This rearrangement joins TRBV30 to TRBJ1-1; D is unclear. The ends were cut back, 0 bases at V and 5 bases at J, with 16 bases in the middle. The CDR3 spans 15 residues. Germline values: CDR1 GTSNPN, CDR2 SVGIG (reference sequence). The CDR3, as DNA: TGTGCCTGGAGTGTACAAGTGGCAGGAGGAACTGAAGCTTTCTTT. Translated: CAWSVQVAGGTEAFF.

A remark on this clone: The same CDR3 is also encoded by other DNA sequences in this sample. The V gene is TRBV7-2, the J gene TRBJ2-1; a possible D gene is TRBD2 (5 bases). Trimming removed 0 bases at V and 4 bases at J, with 7 bases between. The CDR3 is 14 residues long. Germline-derived CDR1 and CDR2 are SGHTA and FQGNSA. The DNA of the CDR3 is TGTGCCAGCAGCTTAGCGGGAGCTTACAATGAGCAGTTCTTC. Its protein product is CASSLAGAYNEQFF.

The chain joins TRBV7-9 to TRBJ2-7; D is possibly TRBD1 (6 bases). Germline V gene data show CDR1 as SEHNR and CDR2 as FQNEAQ (reference sequence). This CDR3 region has 11 residues. The V end was cut by 6 bases, the J end by 7 bases, with 10 bases between. DNA for the CDR3: TGTGCCAGCAGGGGGGCGGAGGAGCAGTACTTC. This codes for CASRGAEEQYF.

The chain has TRBV18 and TRBJ2-5; 7 bases match TRBD1. The CDR3 loop spans 14 amino acids. Germline-derived CDR1 and CDR2 are KGHSH and LQKENI. With 6 bases clipped from V and 1 base from J, the junction kept 5 bases outside the gene matches. The CDR3 sequence: CASSQGVAQETQYF. In DNA, the CDR3 is TGTGCCAGCTCCCAGGGGGTAGCCCAAGAGACCCAGTACTTC.

This clone was seen only a few times. The genes are TRBV25-1 and TRBJ1-1, with D tentatively TRBD1 (5 bases). This CDR3 is 14 amino acids long. Per germline, CDR1 MGHDK and CDR2 SYGVNS. The V end was cut by 2 bases, the J end by 2 bases, with 9 bases between. CDR3 sequence (DNA): TGTGCCAGCAGTGAACAGGGATCCAACACTGAAGCTTTCTTT. Amino acids: CASSEQGSNTEAFF.

This chain connects TRBV29-1 to TRBJ2-1; no definite D call. The V end lost 2 bases, the J end lost 0 bases, and 14 bases lay between the germline ends. In germline, CDR1 is SQVTM, CDR2 ANQGSEA. This CDR3 contains 16 residues. The CDR3 here is CSVEMSDASSYNEQFF. The CDR3 DNA is TGCAGCGTTGAAATGAGCGATGCCAGCTCCTACAATGAGCAGTTCTTC.

This clone was recorded a few times. The rearrangement links TRBV5-1 to TRBJ1-2, with 8 bases fitting TRBD1. This CDR3 spans 15 amino acids. V shed 0 bases and J 3 bases; nucleotides not matched to a gene: 4. Germline V gives CDR1 SGHRS, CDR2 YFSETQ. For the CDR3, the DNA is TGCGCCAGCAGCTTGGGGGACAGGAGAGACTATGGCTACACCTTC. Encoded protein: CASSLGDRRDYGYTF.

V usage is TRBV2 and J usage is TRBJ1-1, with TRBD1 identical over 8 bases. Germline V gene data show CDR1 as SNHLY and CDR2 as FYNNEI. The CDR3 has 15 amino acids. Trimming at V came to 4 bases and at J to 4 bases, leaving 8 bases not matched to a gene. The CDR3 DNA sequence: TGTGCCAGCAGTGTTAGTCGACAGGGGAGCACTGAAGCTTTCTTT. This encodes CASSVSRQGSTEAFF.

This chain joins TRBV5-1 and TRBJ2-2; D ambiguous. The length of the CDR3 is 15 residues. Per germline, CDR1 SGHRS and CDR2 YFSETQ. Trimming cost V 4 bases and J 3 bases, with 13 bases left between them. CDR3 amino acids: CASSPYFTDTGELFF. The CDR3 DNA sequence: TGCGCCAGCAGCCCTTATTTTACAGACACCGGGGAGCTGTTTTTT.

This clone was detected once. The J gene is TRBJ2-1, the V gene TRBV9; possible D gene TRBD2, 6 bases. CDR1 is SGDLS, CDR2 YYNGEE, per germline. This CDR3 is built from 17 residues. The ends were cut back, 2 bases at V and 6 bases at J, with 21 bases in the middle. CDR3 sequence reads: CASSVELADYITNEQFF. The CDR3 DNA reads as TGTGCCAGCAGCGTCGAATTAGCGGACTACATAACCAATGAGCAGTTCTTC.

This clone was seen only once. The chain links TRBV4-3 to TRBJ2-7; 8 positions agree with TRBD2. V shed 1 base, J shed 4 bases, and the junction held 9 bases outside the gene matches. CDR3 size: 16 residues. Per the germline V gene, CDR1 is LGHNA and CDR2 is YSLEER. The CDR3 protein is CASSQALGGTRYEQYF. The CDR3, as DNA: TGCGCCAGCAGCCAAGCGCTGGGGGGGACTAGGTACGAGCAGTACTTC.

V usage is TRBV4-3 and J usage is TRBJ1-6, with D possibly TRBD1 on 6 matching bases. V lost 0 bases to trimming and J lost 10 bases, with 16 bases between them. The germline CDR1 and CDR2 sequences are LGHNA and YSLEER. The CDR3 covers 16 residues. DNA for the CDR3: TGCGCCAGCAGCCAAGATAACGGGGGGCTGGAGTCACCCCTCCACTTT. Its translation is CASSQDNGGLESPLHF.

The V call is TRBV5-6, the J call TRBJ1-2; 9 bases line up with TRBD1. This CDR3 spans 15 amino acids. V gave up 0 bases and J gave up 7 bases; unmatched junction bases: 7. Germline V gene data show CDR1 as SGHDT and CDR2 as YYEEEE. The CDR3 region is CASSLDRGLLGGYTF. In nucleotides, the CDR3 is TGTGCCAGCAGCTTGGACAGGGGGCTTCTTGGTGGCTACACCTTC.

The gene calls are TRBV27 and TRBJ2-3, with D tentatively TRBD1 (6 bases). This CDR3 spans 15 amino acids. Trimming cost V 3 bases and J 4 bases, with 14 bases left between them. CDR1 and CDR2 (germline): MNHEY, SMNVEV (reference sequence). As DNA, the CDR3 is TGTGCCAGCAGTTTTACAGGGCTTCACGCAGATACGCAGTATTTT. As protein: CASSFTGLHADTQYF.

V usage is TRBV10-3 and J usage is TRBJ2-5, with 7 bases aligning to TRBD1. Per the germline V gene, CDR1 is ENHRY and CDR2 is SYGVKD. The V and J ends lost 3 bases and 2 bases, in that order; junction bases with no gene match: 6. There are 15 residues in the CDR3. The CDR3 here is CAISEPGTAQETQYF. CDR3 nucleotides: TGTGCCATCAGTGAACCCGGGACAGCTCAAGAGACCCAGTACTTC.

Worth noting for this clone: Additional DNA sequences in this sample encode the identical CDR3. The rearrangement links TRBV18 to TRBJ1-1, with 7 bases fitting TRBD1. Germline trimming cut 3 bases from V and 8 bases from J; bases unmatched to any gene: 3. The V gene's germline CDR1 is KGHSH and CDR2 LQKENI. This CDR3 is 12 amino acids long. This chain's CDR3 is CASSPLQGEAFF. The CDR3 nucleotides are TGTGCCAGCTCACCGTTACAGGGGGAAGCTTTCTTT. The variable domain in full, completed from reference TRBV18 and TRBJ1-1, reads NAGVMQNPRHLVRRRGQEARLRCSPMKGHSHVYWYRQLPEEGLKFMVYLQKENIIDESGMPKERFSAEFPKEGPSILRIQQVVRGDSAAYFCASSPLQGEAFFGQGTRLTVV.

The rearrangement links TRBV7-9 to TRBJ2-7; D not certain. V was clipped by 2 bases and J by 0 bases, with 8 bases between them. There are 14 residues in the CDR3. Germline V gene sequence: CDR1 SEHNR, CDR2 FQNEAQ (reference sequence). The CDR3 reads CASSLHEVSYEQYF. In DNA form, the CDR3 reads TGTGCCAGCAGCTTACACGAGGTCTCCTACGAGCAGTACTTC.

This rearrangement joins TRBV30 to TRBJ1-5, with TRBD1 matching over 10 bases. Germline trimming cut 2 bases from V and 5 bases from J; bases unmatched to any gene: 6. This CDR3 region has 15 residues. Germline lookup yields CDR1 GTSNPN and CDR2 SVGIG (reference sequence). CDR3 in amino acids: CAWSPQGQGHQPQHF. DNA for the CDR3: TGTGCCTGGAGTCCTCAGGGACAGGGGCATCAGCCCCAGCATTTT.

The chain is built from TRBV9 and TRBJ1-2, with 8 bases fitting TRBD1. The trim removed 2 bases at V and 5 bases at J, leaving 11 bases unmatched. The length of the CDR3 is 16 residues. Germline lookup yields CDR1 SGDLS and CDR2 YYNGEE. The CDR3 DNA is TGTGCCAGCAGCGTTGCCGACAGGGGAAGGGGGTATGGCTACACCTTC. It yields the protein CASSVADRGRGYGYTF.

This CDR3 is CASSPAGSPYGYTF. The CDR3 nucleotides are TGCGCCAGCAGCCCGGCCGGGAGTCCCTATGGCTACACCTTC. The J gene is TRBJ1-2, the V gene TRBV5-1; D is unclear. There are 14 residues in the CDR3. In germline, CDR1 is SGHRS, CDR2 YFSETQ. V dropped 4 bases and J dropped 4 bases, with 14 bases sitting between them.